The source of this T cell receptor beta chain is a study of T cells in Graves' hyperthyroidism and ophthalmopathy. Study-wide points: In blood, most of the thyroid clonotypes expanded above 0.001 were also present.

This clonotype has at least ten counts. Antigen unknown. RNA transcripts were the template for amplifying TCR beta CDR3 regions. Researchers ran a first-round RT-PCR on the TCR CDR3 using the HTBI primer set. MiXCR, run by TCRdb on the multiplex PCR reads, gives a single entry per CDR3 protein. Of approximately 480,000 distinct CDR3 sequences in the sample, about 20% were seen once. Trimming took off 4 bases at V and 5 bases at J, with 11 bases between the two ends. Looked up from germline, CDR1 is MNHNS and CDR2 is SASEGT. The CDR3 has 13 residues. V usage is TRBV6-1 and J usage is TRBJ2-5; perhaps TRBD1 as D (6 bases). The sample taken for sequencing was blood. The sequence derives from a man younger than 35 with Graves' hyperthyroidism. The CDR3 protein is CASSGTDSETQYF. For the CDR3, the DNA is TGTGCCAGCAGTGGGACAGACTCGGAGACCCAGTACTTC.